This T cell receptor beta chain was identified in a study of shared clonotypes between healthy human individuals (TCRdb year 2020). For the wider study: The cohort comprised a couple of women and a few men aged 18 to 49 years. For each donor, CD4 naive and CD4 memory were each run on three plates, CD8 naive on two plates, and CD8 memory on one plate. To estimate repertoire size and how much clonotype sharing occurs between individuals, the study deeply sequenced the blood TCR repertoires of several healthy adults. To increase sequencing depth and limit assay-specific biases, TCR repertoire library preparation and sequencing were carried out by different laboratories using diverse techniques. Per donor, leukapheresis produced somewhere between about 0.9 and 9.5 billion PBMCs.

CD8 naive samples consisted of CD45RO-negative cells that were positively selected for CCR7, yielding a CD45RA+CCR7+ population without TemRA cells. Donors were healthy HIV-negative adults with no recently reported acute infections or vaccinations. Only Caucasian adults living in Nashville, Tennessee, USA were represented among the donors. Blood was collected by leukapheresis, and PBMCs were isolated by Ficoll-Histopaque density gradient centrifugation and then cryopreserved in liquid nitrogen vapor phase. Analytical flow cytometry was used to check the purity and quantity of each magnetically sorted T cell population. Genomic DNA was isolated from every sorted fraction and measured by UV absorbance on a Nanodrop 2000c. TCR CDR3 regions were amplified from genomic DNA by multiplex PCR using the deep immunoSEQ assay. Extracted genomic DNA from each cell subset was spread evenly across all wells of several immunoSEQ 96-well plates, with each plate serving as a replicate. For sorted subsets, approximately 200 ng of genomic DNA, equivalent to 25,000 to 35,000 T cell genomes, went into each replicate PCR. The purified libraries were quantified using a Qubit 3.0 fluorometer, sized with a Bioanalyzer 2100, and then quantified again using the KAPA Library Quantification kit. A separate single-read 150-cycle Illumina NextSeq 550 flow cell was used to sequence each immunoSEQ 96-well plate. The study's own analysis went as follows. Because the immunoSEQ output held only junctional sequences and lacked quality scores, the filtering could not match the filtering applied to full-length reads. Sequences were annotated with PyIR, a Python wrapper for IgBLAST v1.9, using IMGT germline references to assign V/J genes and CDR3. Reads were filtered out if the reads had weak V/J assignments (E-value above 1e-6), no CDR3, stop codons, out-of-frame junctions, or ambiguous translated residues. V3J clonotypes were defined as sequences sharing the same inferred V gene, J gene, and CDR3 amino acid sequence. Percentage overlap between repertoires was calculated by dividing the number of shared unique clonotypes by the size of the smaller repertoire. Three approaches were used to assess repertoire richness: RTK rarefaction, the Chao1 estimator, and Recon v2.1 estimates of unobserved clonotypes. OLGA was used to compute generation probabilities for all TCRbeta clonotypes that the gDNA method yielded from a handful of donors. As stored in TCRdb, this immuneACCESS dataset retains in-frame rearrangements with V and J assigned. A fraction of the clones does not appear; measured against another copy, unresolved V genes explain less than half of the discrepancy, and the remainder lacks a known reason. V and J calls plus clone size are reproduced from that table; the DNA served to infer D and trimming. The table for this sample lists about 870,000 clones; over 90% of them were counted only once. Around 24% of the sample is in the top ten clones.

Comments on this clone: There is no known antigen for this receptor. No base-level quality is on record; no much larger clone is a single base apart.

The full study reports these points: Incomplete sequencing was indicated by rarefaction of sorted-subset datasets, despite the large sequencing depth. Sampling was limited to blood, and TCR repertoires in tissue likely differ from TCR repertoires in blood. The small number of donors limited the genetic and exposure-history diversity represented. Naive subsets generally had larger estimated clonotype richness than memory subsets did. Pairwise subsampling led to the expectation that sequencing depth would affect the degree of clonotype sharing among donors. Higher generation probabilities were observed for clonotypes shared by all four sorted-subset donors than for non-shared clonotypes. Roughly 5% of naive CD4, 3.5% of naive CD8, 2.3% of memory CD4, and around 0.42% of memory CD8 clonotypes were shared across several donors.

Sample: naive CD8+ T cells sorted from blood. The cell subset or site label corresponds to: CD45RA+CCR7+. This sequence originates from a man under 40 in good health.

The CDR3 region reads CASSHRAGWTGELFF. The DNA sequence follows: TGCGCCAGCAGTCACAGGGCAGGGTGGACCGGGGAGCTGTTTTTT. The chain was built from TRBV4-1 and TRBJ2-2, with TRBD1 perhaps the D gene, on 6 matching bases. The CDR3 runs 15 residues from the cysteine to the phenylalanine. Of the read, only the CDR3 DNA is kept; its 45 bases are in frame from base 1. CDR1 and CDR2 (MGHRA, YSYEKL) derive from the germline V gene. V loses 6 bases, J loses 5 bases, and the germline ends lie 16 bases apart.